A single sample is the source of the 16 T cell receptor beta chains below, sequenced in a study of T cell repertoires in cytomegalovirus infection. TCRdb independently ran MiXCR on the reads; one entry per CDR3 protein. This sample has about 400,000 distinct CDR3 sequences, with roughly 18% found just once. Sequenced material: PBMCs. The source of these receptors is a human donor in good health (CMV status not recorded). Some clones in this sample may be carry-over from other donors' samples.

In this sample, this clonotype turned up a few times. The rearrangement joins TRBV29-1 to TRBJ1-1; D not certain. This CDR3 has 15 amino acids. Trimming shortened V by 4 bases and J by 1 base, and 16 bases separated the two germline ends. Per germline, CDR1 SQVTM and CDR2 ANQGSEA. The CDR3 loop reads CSVAGESSWNTEAFF. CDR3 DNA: TGCAGCGTTGCCGGCGAGTCGTCGTGGAACACTGAAGCTTTCTTT.

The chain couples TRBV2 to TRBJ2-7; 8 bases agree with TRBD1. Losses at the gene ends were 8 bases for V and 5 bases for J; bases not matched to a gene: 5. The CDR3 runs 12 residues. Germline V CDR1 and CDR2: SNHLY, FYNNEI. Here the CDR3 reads CASGRGRHEQYF. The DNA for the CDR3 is TGTGCCAGCGGCAGGGGGCGACACGAGCAGTACTTC.

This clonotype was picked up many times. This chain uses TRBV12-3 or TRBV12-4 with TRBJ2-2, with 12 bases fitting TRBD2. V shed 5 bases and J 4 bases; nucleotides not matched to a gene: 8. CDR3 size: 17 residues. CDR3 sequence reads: CASSGRTSGKSTGELFF. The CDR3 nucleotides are TGTGCCAGCAGTGGGAGGACTAGCGGGAAATCCACCGGGGAGCTGTTTTTT.

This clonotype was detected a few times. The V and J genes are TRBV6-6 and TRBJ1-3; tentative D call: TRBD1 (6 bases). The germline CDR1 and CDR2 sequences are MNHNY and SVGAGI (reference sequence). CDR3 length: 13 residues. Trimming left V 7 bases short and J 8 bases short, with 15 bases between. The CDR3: CASNSQGGDTIYF. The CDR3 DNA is TGTGCCAGCAACTCTCAAGGGGGGGACACCATATATTTT.

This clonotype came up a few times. CDR3 nucleotides: TGTGCCAGCAGTTTTTCCCGACACACGGATAATTCACCCCTCCACTTT. Its protein is CASSFSRHTDNSPLHF. The rearrangement uses TRBV27 and TRBJ1-6; D is unclear. The CDR3 contains 16 residues. V shed 3 bases and J shed 5 bases, with 14 bases lying between them. Germline CDR1 is MNHEY and CDR2 is SMNVEV (reference sequence).

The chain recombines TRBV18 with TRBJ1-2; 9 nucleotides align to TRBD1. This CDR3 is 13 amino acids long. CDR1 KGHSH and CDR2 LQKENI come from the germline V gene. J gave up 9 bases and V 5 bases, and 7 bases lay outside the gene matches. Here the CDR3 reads CASSSRTGERYTF. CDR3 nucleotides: TGTGCCAGCTCATCGCGGACAGGGGAACGCTACACCTTC.

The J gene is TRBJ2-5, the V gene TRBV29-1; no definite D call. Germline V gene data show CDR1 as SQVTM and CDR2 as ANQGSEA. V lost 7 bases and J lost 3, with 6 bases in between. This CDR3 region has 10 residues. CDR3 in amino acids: CSGIEETQYF. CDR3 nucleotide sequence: TGCAGCGGCATAGAAGAGACCCAGTACTTC.

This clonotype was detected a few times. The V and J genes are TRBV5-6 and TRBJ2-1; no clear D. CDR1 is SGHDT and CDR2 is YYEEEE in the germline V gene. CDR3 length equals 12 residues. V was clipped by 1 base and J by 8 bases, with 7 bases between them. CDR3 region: CASSLREHEQFF. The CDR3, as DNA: TGTGCCAGCAGCTTGAGGGAACATGAGCAGTTCTTC.

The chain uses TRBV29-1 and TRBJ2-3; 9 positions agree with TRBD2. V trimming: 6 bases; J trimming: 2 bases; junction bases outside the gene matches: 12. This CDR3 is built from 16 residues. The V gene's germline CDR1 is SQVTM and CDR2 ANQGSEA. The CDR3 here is CSVAGIIAGVTDTQYF. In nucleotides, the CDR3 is TGCAGCGTCGCAGGTATTATAGCGGGGGTCACAGATACGCAGTATTTT.

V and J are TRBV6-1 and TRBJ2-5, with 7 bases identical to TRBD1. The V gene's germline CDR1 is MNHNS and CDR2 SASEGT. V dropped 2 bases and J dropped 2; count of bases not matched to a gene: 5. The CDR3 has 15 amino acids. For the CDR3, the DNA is TGTGCCAGCAGTGAACAGGGACAGAGACAAGAGACCCAGTACTTC. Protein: CASSEQGQRQETQYF.

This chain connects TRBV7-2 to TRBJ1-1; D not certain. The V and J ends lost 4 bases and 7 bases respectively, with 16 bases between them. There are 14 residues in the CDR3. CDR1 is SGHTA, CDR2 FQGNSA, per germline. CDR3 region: CASSSFPAFGEAFF. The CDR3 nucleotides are TGTGCCAGCAGCTCCTTCCCAGCATTCGGTGAAGCTTTCTTT.

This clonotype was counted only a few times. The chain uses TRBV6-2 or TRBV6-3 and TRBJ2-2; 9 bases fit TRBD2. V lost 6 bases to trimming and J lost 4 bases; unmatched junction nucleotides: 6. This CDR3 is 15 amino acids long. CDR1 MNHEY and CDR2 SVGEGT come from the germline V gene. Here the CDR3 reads CASRHSGRGTGELFF. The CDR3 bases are TGTGCCAGCAGACATAGCGGGAGAGGCACCGGGGAGCTGTTTTTT.

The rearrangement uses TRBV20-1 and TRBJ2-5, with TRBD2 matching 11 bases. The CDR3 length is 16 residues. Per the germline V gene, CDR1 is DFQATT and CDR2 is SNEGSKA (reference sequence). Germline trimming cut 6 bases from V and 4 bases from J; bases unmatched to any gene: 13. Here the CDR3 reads CSARGGLAEKIETQYF. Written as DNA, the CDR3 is TGCAGTGCCCGGGGGGGACTAGCGGAGAAGATAGAGACCCAGTACTTC.

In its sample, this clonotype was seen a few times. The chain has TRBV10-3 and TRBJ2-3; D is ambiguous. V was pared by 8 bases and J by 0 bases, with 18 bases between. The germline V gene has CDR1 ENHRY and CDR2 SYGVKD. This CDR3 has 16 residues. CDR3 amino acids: CAIGGRSDASTDTQYF. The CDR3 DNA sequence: TGTGCCATCGGTGGTCGGTCGGACGCCAGCACAGATACGCAGTATTTT.

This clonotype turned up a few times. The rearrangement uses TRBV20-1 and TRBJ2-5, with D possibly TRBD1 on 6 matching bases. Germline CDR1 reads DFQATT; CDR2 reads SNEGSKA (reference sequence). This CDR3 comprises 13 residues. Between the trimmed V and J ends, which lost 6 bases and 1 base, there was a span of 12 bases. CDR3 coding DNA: TGCAGTGCCACGGACAGAGTCCAAGAGACCCAGTACTTC. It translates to CSATDRVQETQYF.

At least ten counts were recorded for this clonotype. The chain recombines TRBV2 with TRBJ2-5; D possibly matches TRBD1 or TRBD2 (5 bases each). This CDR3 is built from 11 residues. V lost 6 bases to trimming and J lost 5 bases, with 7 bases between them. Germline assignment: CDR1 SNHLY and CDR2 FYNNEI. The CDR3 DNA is TGTGCCAGCAGCGAGGGGGAGACCCAGTACTTC. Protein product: CASSEGETQYF. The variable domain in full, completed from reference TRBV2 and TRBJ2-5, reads EPEVTQTPSHQVTQMGQEVILRCVPISNHLYFYWYRQILGQKVEFLVSFYNNEISEKSEIFDDQFSVERPDGSNFTLKIRSTKLEDSAMYFCASSEGETQYFGPGTRLLVL.